The T cell receptor (beta chain) under discussion was sequenced for a study of blood T cells in healthy people across ages. Together with a sample-barcoded 5' primer, a J-beta primer mix was included in a second PCR lasting about 7 to 11 cycles. A single record per CDR3 protein comes from TCRdb applying MiXCR to the 5' RACE reads. Seen here are 1.5 million to 2 million distinct CDR3 sequences, 40% to 55% observed once, and the top ten hold roughly 2.1%. V dropped 4 bases and J dropped 7 bases, with 11 bases sitting between them. Germline CDR1 reads SQVTM; CDR2 reads ANQGSEA. The CDR3 spans 13 residues.

Sequences were obtained from blood. V gene TRBV29-1 combines with J gene TRBJ1-6, with no clear D. This clonotype originated in a woman aged 40 to 50 in good health. CDR3 DNA sequence: TGCAGCGTTGGGGCCAGCCCCAATTCACCCCTCCACTTT. Its translation is CSVGASPNSPLHF.